Detailed here is one T cell receptor (beta chain). Its target is not known. This specimen comes from a study of OX40 agonist ivuxolimab in advanced cancers. TCRdb's table, derived via immunoSEQ multiplex PCR, lists solely in-frame clones and lacks some. Here the sample spans over 45,000 clones, roughly 89% being singletons. V was cut by 6 bases and J by 1 base, with 6 bases left in between. Germline V gene sequence: CDR1 SNHLY, CDR2 FYNNEI. The CDR3 sequence is 12 residues long. Study results and caveats: Dose levels from 0.1 to 3.0 mg/kg saw CD4+ and CD8+ blood T cells expand clonally by week 6.

The sequence derives from an adult with an advanced solid tumor such as melanoma, head and neck, liver or kidney cancer. V is TRBV2 and J is TRBJ2-5; D remains unclear. Sequenced material: CD4+ or CD8+ T cells sorted from blood, taken in a trial of the OX40 agonist ivuxolimab. CDR3 sequence: CASRRTQETQYF. The CDR3 DNA reads TGTGCCAGCAGGAGGACCCAAGAGACCCAGTACTTC.